This entry features one T cell receptor beta chain sequence. Its antigen remains unidentified. This specimen belongs to a study of response to subunit inactivated influenza vaccine. TCRdb used MiXCR to reprocess the RT-PCR reads, holding one entry per CDR3 protein. The sample comprises over 150,000 distinct CDR3 sequences, over 8.5% of which are singletons, and about a third rests with the top ten. The ends were cut back, 3 bases at V and 4 bases at J, with 9 bases in the middle. The CDR3 is 14 residues long. Germline lookup yields CDR1 MGHRA and CDR2 YSYEKL. Study-wide results and limits: Only a handful of new T cells, the authors suggested, are recruited with each seasonal influenza vaccination.

Here the sequenced sample was CD8+ T cells sorted from PBMCs, taken about 23 months after vaccination. The chain has TRBV4-1 and TRBJ2-2; D may be TRBD1 (5 bases). This TCR came from a man aged 50 to 69 who received an inactivated influenza vaccine. This chain's CDR3 is CASSHPTGTGELFF. Written as DNA, the CDR3 is TGCGCCAGCAGCCATCCCACAGGCACCGGGGAGCTGTTTTTT.